The rows below give T cell receptor beta chains drawn from one sample of a study of cytomegalovirus exposure and HLA in healthy donors. Sequenced by immunoSEQ multiplex PCR; TCRdb stores in-frame clones only, minus some. The repertoire holds more than 85,000 clones, just under 80% seen once, with approximately 5.1% in the top ten. Sequenced input: PBMCs. These receptors originate from a male donor in good health and CMV-seronegative. The CDR3 runs from the conserved cysteine through the conserved F or W. D genes are given only for firm matches. Clone size is stated in some rows and not others, as once, few, many or a class when expanded.

>TRBV7-9|TRBJ2-6|-|TRBD1
TGTTCCAGCAGCCCCCAGGGGGCAGCTGGGGCCAACGTCCTGACTTTC
CSSSPQGAAGANVLTF
>TRBV7-2|TRBJ2-7|-|TRBD2
TGTGCCAGCAGTCTAGCGGGACTCTCCTACGAGCAGTACTTC
CASSLAGLSYEQYF
>TRBV29-1|TRBJ2-7|-|-
TGCAGCGCCTCGCGGGGAGACGAGCAGTACTTC
CSASRGDEQYF
>TRBV28|TRBJ2-7|-|TRBD1
TGTGCCAGCAGTTTATTAGACAGGGGAGGCTACGAGCAGTACTTC
CASSLLDRGGYEQYF
>TRBV5-6|TRBJ2-7|-|TRBD1
TGTGCCAGCAGCTTAGGGACAGTGAGCTCCTACGAGCAGTACTTC
CASSLGTVSSYEQYF
>TRBV7-2|TRBJ2-3|-|-
TGTGCCAGCAGCTTAGCGGGGCCGACGGGAGATACGCAGTATTTT
CASSLAGPTGDTQYF
>TRBV18|TRBJ2-2|-|-
TGTGCCAGCTCACCAACATCTTCAGGGACGAACACCGGGGAGCTGTTTTTT
CASSPTSSGTNTGELFF
>TRBV6-5|TRBJ1-1|-|TRBD1
TGTGCCAGCAGTGAAGACAGGGCCACTGAAGCTTTCTTT
CASSEDRATEAFF
>TRBV30|TRBJ1-2|-|-
TGTGCCTGGAGTGTGACCGGGACTAATGGCTACACCTTC
CAWSVTGTNGYTF
>TRBV7-9|TRBJ2-7|-|-
TGTGCCAGCACCCGGGACTACGAGCAGTACTTC
CASTRDYEQYF
>TRBV5-1|TRBJ2-1|once|TRBD2
TGCGCCAGCAGCCAGACTAGCGGGAGGATCAATGAGCAGTTCTTC
CASSQTSGRINEQFF
>TRBV6-5|TRBJ1-1|-|-
TGTGCCAGCAGTTCGAGGGACACTGAAGCTTTCTTT
CASSSRDTEAFF